This T cell receptor (beta chain) appears in the sequencing data of a study of cytomegalovirus exposure and HLA in healthy donors. The CDR3 consists of 16 residues. Per germline, CDR1 MNHEY and CDR2 SMNVEV (reference sequence). Between the trimmed V and J ends, which lost 5 bases and 5 bases, there was a span of 19 bases. Study-level results: Most TCR sequences showed up rarely, but some public TCRs showed up in many donors. The study carried out a later analysis of TCR beta sequences. It associated some 18,000 of them with specific HLA alleles at a false discovery rate of 0.05.

Vbeta (60) and Jbeta (13) primers were used in the PCR. TCRdb's table, derived via immunoSEQ multiplex PCR, lists solely in-frame clones and lacks some. The sample shows about 93,000 clones, about 79% of them seen only once. Details on this clone: The antigen is undetermined.

Sequenced material: PBMCs. The sequence derives from a man over 45 in good health and CMV-seronegative. The V call is TRBV27, the J call TRBJ2-1; tentative D call: TRBD2 (6 bases). CDR3 loop: CASSHGTLLGDNEQFF. In DNA, the CDR3 is TGTGCCAGCAGTCACGGGACTCTCCTCGGGGACAATGAGCAGTTCTTC.